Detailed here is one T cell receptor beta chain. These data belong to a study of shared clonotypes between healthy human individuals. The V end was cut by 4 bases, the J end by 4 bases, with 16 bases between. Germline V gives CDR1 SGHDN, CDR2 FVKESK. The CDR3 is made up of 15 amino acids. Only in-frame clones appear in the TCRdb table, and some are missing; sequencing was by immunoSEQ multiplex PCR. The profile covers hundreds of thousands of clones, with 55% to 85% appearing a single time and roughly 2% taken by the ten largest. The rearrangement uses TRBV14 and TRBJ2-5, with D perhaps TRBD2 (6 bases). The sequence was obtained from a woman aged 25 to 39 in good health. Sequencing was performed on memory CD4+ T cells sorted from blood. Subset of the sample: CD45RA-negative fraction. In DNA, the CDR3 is TGTGCCAGCAGCCCGTACGGGGCGGGACCAGAGACCCAGTACTTC. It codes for CASSPYGAGPETQYF.